Shown below are 20 T cell receptor beta chains from a single sample sequenced in a study of cytotoxic CD8 clonotypes in ibrutinib-treated CLL. Some clones are missing from TCRdb's copy, which holds only in-frame ones; the method was immunoSEQ multiplex PCR. The table shows roughly 250,000 clones, with roughly 74% occurring only once. Source: PBMCs, taken after 24 months of ibrutinib treatment. The receptors here all came from a human donor with chronic lymphocytic leukemia.

This clone has more than one count but fewer than ten. The V and J genes are TRBV7-9 and TRBJ2-7; no clear D. This CDR3 region has 14 residues. V was clipped by 7 bases and J by 1 base, with 14 bases between them. From germline, CDR1 is SEHNR and CDR2 FQNEAQ (reference sequence). The CDR3 reads CASTGPDSSYEQYF. The CDR3, as DNA: TGTGCCAGCACGGGCCCAGACTCTTCCTACGAGCAGTACTTC.

The chain uses TRBV5-1 and TRBJ1-4; the D gene is possibly TRBD1 (5 bases). The V end was cut by 3 bases, the J end by 6 bases, with 15 bases between. This CDR3 region has 15 residues. From germline, CDR1 is SGHRS and CDR2 YFSETQ. Written as DNA, the CDR3 is TGCGCCAGCAGCTCGAGGGGATGGGAGGATGAAAAACTGTTTTTT. Encoded protein: CASSSRGWEDEKLFF.

This clone turned up a few times. This sample also contains other DNA sequences that code for the same CDR3. This chain joins TRBV2 and TRBJ1-2, with 7 bases aligning to TRBD1. Germline V CDR1 and CDR2: SNHLY, FYNNEI. There are 14 residues in the CDR3. V dropped 5 bases and J dropped 4; count of bases not matched to a gene: 7. CDR3 region: CASSSDRASYGYTF. The CDR3, as DNA: TGTGCCAGCAGTAGCGACAGGGCCTCCTATGGCTACACCTTC.

The rearrangement uses TRBV4-3 and TRBJ2-7; D gene ambiguous. Germline assignment: CDR1 LGHNA and CDR2 YSLEER. There are 16 residues in the CDR3. V lost 4 bases, J lost 4 bases, and 20 bases lay in between. The CDR3 coding sequence is TGCGCCAGCAGCCCCCGAGAGACGGGTTTTGGATACGAGCAGTACTTC. It is translated as CASSPRETGFGYEQYF.

V and J are TRBV28 and TRBJ2-3, with TRBD1 matching over 8 bases. Germline CDR1 and CDR2: MDHEN and SYDVKM. With 0 bases clipped from V and 4 bases from J, the junction kept 3 bases outside the gene matches. This CDR3 is built from 15 residues. CDR3 residues: CASSLWDRAADTQYF. CDR3 coding DNA: TGTGCCAGCAGTTTATGGGACAGGGCCGCAGATACGCAGTATTTT.

This chain uses TRBV10-3 with TRBJ1-5; D uncertain. The length of the CDR3 is 13 residues. Germline assignment: CDR1 ENHRY and CDR2 SYGVKD. The V gene lost 8 bases and the J gene lost 5 bases, with 13 bases spanning the gap. CDR3 DNA: TGTGCCATCGGGCCACACGAGGATCAGCCCCAGCATTTT. Translation: CAIGPHEDQPQHF.

This clone was seen only a few times. The chain has TRBV19 and TRBJ2-2; D is ambiguous. The CDR3 spans 12 residues. CDR1 is LNHDA, CDR2 SQIVND, per germline (reference sequence). V gave up 9 bases and J gave up 6 bases, with 11 bases separating them. The CDR3 reads CASTVGAGELFF. CDR3 in DNA: TGTGCCAGCACCGTGGGCGCCGGGGAGCTGTTTTTT.

The V and J genes are TRBV6-5 and TRBJ2-7; D perhaps matches TRBD1 (6 bases). The V gene's germline CDR1 is MNHEY and CDR2 SVGAGI. This CDR3 spans 13 amino acids. Trimming took 2 bases from V and 3 from J, leaving 8 bases between them. CDR3 DNA sequence: TGTGCCAGCAGTTACGGGGACAACTACGAGCAGTACTTC. Translation gives CASSYGDNYEQYF.

The gene calls are TRBV5-1 and TRBJ1-3, with a weak D call TRBD1 (5 bases). The germline V gene encodes CDR1 SGHRS and CDR2 YFSETQ. Trimming left V 2 bases short and J 6 bases short, with 12 bases between. The CDR3 contains 14 residues. The CDR3 protein is CASSLSTGQNTIYF. In DNA form, the CDR3 reads TGCGCCAGCAGCTTATCTACGGGGCAAAACACCATATATTTT.

V is TRBV2 and J is TRBJ2-7, with 9 bases that match TRBD1. Germline CDR1 SNHLY, CDR2 FYNNEI. The CDR3 spans 17 residues. The V and J ends lost 5 bases and 7 bases, in that order; junction bases with no gene match: 18. The chain's CDR3 is CASSPNKAGTGTGEQYF. For the CDR3, the DNA is TGTGCCAGCAGTCCTAACAAGGCCGGGACAGGGACGGGGGAGCAGTACTTC.

The CDR3, as DNA: TGTGCCAGCAGTCCAACAGGTTCCTTTTCCTACGAGCAGTACTTC. As protein: CASSPTGSFSYEQYF. The chain uses TRBV6-5 and TRBJ2-7; a weak D match, TRBD1 (5 bases). Per germline, CDR1 MNHEY and CDR2 SVGAGI. CDR3 length: 15 residues. Trimming stripped 5 bases from V and 1 base from J, with 15 bases between.

This clone has just a few counts. J is TRBJ1-5 and V is TRBV30, with 7 bases matching TRBD1. J gave up 4 bases and V 1 base, and 7 bases lay outside the gene matches. Germline V gives CDR1 GTSNPN, CDR2 SVGIG (reference sequence). The CDR3 extends over 15 amino acids. The CDR3 DNA reads TGTGCCTGGAGTGGAGGGGACAGACAGAATCAGCCCCAGCATTTT. Protein: CAWSGGDRQNQPQHF. The variable domain in full, with the rest retrieved from reference TRBV30 and TRBJ1-5, is SQTIHQWPATLVQPVGSPLSLECTVEGTSNPNLYWYRQAAGRGLQLLFYSVGIGQISSEVPQNLSASRPQDRQFILSSKKLLLSDSGFYLCAWSGGDRQNQPQHFGDGTRLSIL.

This sequence joins TRBV7-9 and TRBJ1-5, with 9 bases aligning to TRBD1. V lost 8 bases to trimming and J lost 7 bases; unmatched junction nucleotides: 9. Germline CDR1 is SEHNR and CDR2 is FQNEAQ (reference sequence). The CDR3 extends over 14 amino acids. The CDR3 sequence: CASDTGGGWQPQHF. The CDR3 coding sequence is TGTGCCAGCGACACAGGGGGCGGATGGCAGCCCCAGCATTTT.

This sequence joins TRBV19 and TRBJ1-5; D unresolved. The CDR3 runs to 13 residues. V was cut by 3 bases and J by 9 bases, with 12 bases left in between. Germline CDR1 LNHDA, CDR2 SQIVND (reference sequence). DNA of the CDR3: TGTGCCAGTAGTATGTACGACGTCGGGCCCCAGCATTTT. Protein: CASSMYDVGPQHF.

This chain links TRBV7-9 with TRBJ2-2; no definite D call. This CDR3 region has 13 residues. Germline loops: CDR1 SEHNR, CDR2 FQNEAQ (reference sequence). V lost 3 bases, J lost 8 bases, and 10 bases lay in between. CDR3 region: CASSFGASGELFF. The CDR3 DNA reads TGTGCCAGCAGCTTTGGTGCATCGGGGGAGCTGTTTTTT.

The chain employs TRBV6-1 and TRBJ2-7, with D perhaps given as TRBD1 or TRBD2 (5 bases each). The CDR3 sequence is 14 residues long. V was pared by 4 bases and J by 6 bases, with 16 bases between. CDR1 and CDR2 from the germline V gene are MNHNS and SASEGT. The CDR3 DNA reads TGTGCCAGCAGTGTCCTAAGGGGTCTAGCCGAGCAGTACTTC. Its protein is CASSVLRGLAEQYF.

The J gene is TRBJ2-7, the V gene TRBV18; 7 nucleotides agree with TRBD2. From germline, CDR1 is KGHSH and CDR2 LQKENI. The CDR3 covers 16 residues. V trimming: 3 bases; J trimming: 0 bases; junction bases outside the gene matches: 8. The CDR3 DNA follows: TGTGCCAGCTCACCTCCTGGGAGGGGACGCTCCTACGAGCAGTACTTC. Translating gives CASSPPGRGRSYEQYF.

V and J are TRBV7-6 and TRBJ1-4; the D gene is possibly TRBD1 (5 bases). V was pared by 5 bases and J by 6 bases, with 19 bases between. The CDR3 has 16 amino acids. Germline values: CDR1 SGHVS, CDR2 FNYEAQ. In nucleotides, the CDR3 is TGTGCCAGCAGCCCTCGCGGGGCAGAACGTGATGAAAAACTGTTTTTT. Encoded protein: CASSPRGAERDEKLFF.

This chain connects TRBV11-3 to TRBJ2-2; D is ambiguous. V lost 3 bases and J 5 bases, leaving 7 bases between the germline ends. The CDR3 has 13 residues. In germline, CDR1 is SGHNT, CDR2 YENEEA. CDR3 protein: CASSFGNTGELFF. In nucleotides, the CDR3 is TGTGCCAGCAGCTTTGGGAATACCGGGGAGCTGTTTTTT.

The genes are TRBV18 and TRBJ2-1; D uncertain. This CDR3 is built from 15 residues. The V end lost 0 bases, the J end lost 10 bases, and 16 bases lay between the germline ends. Looked up from germline, CDR1 is KGHSH and CDR2 is LQKENI. CDR3 protein: CASSPPRVILPEQFF. As DNA, the CDR3 is TGTGCCAGCTCACCACCTAGGGTTATTCTTCCCGAGCAGTTCTTC. Using reference TRBV18 and TRBJ2-1 for the parts outside the CDR3, the full variable domain is NAGVMQNPRHLVRRRGQEARLRCSPMKGHSHVYWYRQLPEEGLKFMVYLQKENIIDESGMPKERFSAEFPKEGPSILRIQQVVRGDSAAYFCASSPPRVILPEQFFGPGTRLTVL.